The sequence of this T cell receptor (beta chain) was determined in a study of T cell repertoires in cytomegalovirus infection. Study at large: Recently identified HLA-C-restricted CMV epitopes were used, and well-studied HLA-B-restricted CMV epitopes were used as well. CMV infection together with matching HLA type was indicated by public TCR beta signatures.

Details on this clonotype: The target antigen is unknown.

General study findings and limits: Within the response measured ex vivo, HLA-C-restricted CMV-specific TCR beta clonotypes were dominant. Identification of carriers of CMV plus the relevant HLA was achieved through cumulative public TCR beta family frequency.

TCRdb reprocessed the reads with MiXCR, giving one entry per CDR3 protein. The sample includes about 700,000 distinct CDR3 sequences, 30% to 40% seen only once; the top ten take over 15%. This sequence was found in a human donor in good health (CMV status not recorded). Some clones in this sample may be carry-over from other donors' samples. Sequences were derived from cultured PBMCs, sampled from culture after CMV antigen stimulation.

Here the CDR3 DNA reads TGTGCCAGCAGTTTAATGGGACACTATGGCTACACCTTC. It encodes CASSLMGHYGYTF. This chain uses TRBV12-3 or TRBV12-4 with TRBJ1-2; TRBD1 might be the D (5 bases). With 2 bases removed from V and 3 bases from J, the gap between germline ends came to 7 bases. The CDR3 has 13 residues.